Presented here are 15 T cell receptor beta chains from one specimen sequenced in a study of blood T cells in healthy people across ages. A second PCR, run for roughly 7 to 12 cycles, used a sample-barcoded 5' primer plus a J-beta primer mix. TCRdb re-analysed the 5' RACE reads in MiXCR, keeping a single row per CDR3 protein. The table has about 900,000 distinct CDR3 sequences, around 62% seen once. Sample: blood. Receptors were obtained from a man aged 25-40 years in good health.

CDR3 protein: CSVADRDPYEQYF. The CDR3 nucleotides read TGCAGCGTTGCGGACAGGGACCCCTACGAGCAGTACTTC. The rearrangement joins TRBV29-1 to TRBJ2-7; TRBD1 aligns across 8 bases. V shed 4 bases, J shed 2 bases, and the junction held 4 bases outside the gene matches. The length of the CDR3 is 13 residues. Germline V gene lookup returns CDR1 SQVTM and CDR2 ANQGSEA.

This clonotype was seen a handful of times. The chain combines TRBV7-2 with TRBJ2-5, with TRBD2 matching over 7 bases. From germline, CDR1 is SGHTA and CDR2 FQGNSA. Unmatched junction bases numbered 7, after V lost 2 bases and J lost 1 base. This CDR3 is built from 16 residues. The CDR3 nucleotides read TGTGCCAGCAGCTTACTAGGCGGGGGAGTCCAAGAGACCCAGTACTTC. Translated, it gives CASSLLGGGVQETQYF.

The rearrangement joins TRBV3-1 to TRBJ1-2; 12 bases fit TRBD1. CDR1 is LGHDT, CDR2 YNNKEL, per germline (reference sequence). CDR3 length: 14 residues. V lost 4 bases to trimming and J lost 5 bases; unmatched junction nucleotides: 2. For the CDR3, the DNA is TGTGCCAGCAGCCGGGACAGGGGGCTATATGGCTACACCTTC. It encodes CASSRDRGLYGYTF.

The chain couples TRBV6-5 to TRBJ2-1; 9 bases match TRBD2. The CDR3 is 15 residues long. Trimming cost V 6 bases and J 4 bases; bases outside gene matches: 7. Germline-derived CDR1 and CDR2 are MNHEY and SVGAGI. The CDR3 nucleotides read TGTGCCAGCAGCCGGGCGGGGGGGCCGTACAATGAGCAGTTCTTC. It translates to CASSRAGGPYNEQFF.

This clonotype was observed a single time. The CDR3 loop is CSVLGTGLSYEQYF. CDR3 coding DNA: TGCAGCGTTCTTGGGACAGGTCTATCCTACGAGCAGTACTTC. The chain is built from TRBV29-1 and TRBJ2-7, with 8 bases that match TRBD1. The CDR3 contains 14 residues. The germline CDR1 and CDR2 sequences are SQVTM and ANQGSEA. V was pared by 5 bases and J by 1 base, with 7 bases of the junction left unmatched.

The chain employs TRBV7-6 and TRBJ2-7; D unclear. Germline assignment: CDR1 SGHVS and CDR2 FNYEAQ. V lost 1 base to trimming and J lost 3 bases, with 13 bases between them. This CDR3 comprises 15 residues. CDR3 protein: CASSLDPGGYYEQYF. The CDR3 coding sequence is TGTGCCAGCAGCTTAGATCCCGGCGGATACTACGAGCAGTACTTC.

The V and J genes are TRBV29-1 and TRBJ2-6, with D possibly TRBD1 on 5 matching bases. With 6 bases removed from V and 0 bases from J, the gap between germline ends came to 12 bases. The CDR3 has 15 amino acids. Germline V CDR1 and CDR2: SQVTM, ANQGSEA. Written as DNA, the CDR3 is TGCAGCGTCGCTGGTAGGGGCTCTGGGGCCAACGTCCTGACTTTC. It yields the protein CSVAGRGSGANVLTF.

The CDR3 region has the DNA TGTGCCAGCAGCCGACTCGTACGGGGAGCTGGGGCCAACGTCCTGACTTTC. This translates into CASSRLVRGAGANVLTF. The chain employs TRBV28 and TRBJ2-6; tentatively, D is TRBD2 (5 bases). The CDR3 sequence is 17 residues long. Germline assignment: CDR1 MDHEN and CDR2 SYDVKM. Trimming removed 6 bases from V and 2 bases from J, with 17 bases in between. Looking up the rest from reference TRBV28 and TRBJ2-6 gives the full variable domain: DVKVTQSSRYLVKRTGEKVFLECVQDMDHENMFWYRQDPGLGLRLIYFSYDVKMKEKGDIPEGYSVSREKKERFSLILESASTNQTSMYLCASSRLVRGAGANVLTFGAGSRLTVL.

The genes are TRBV2 and TRBJ1-1; D unresolved. V was pared by 6 bases and J by 2 bases, with 10 bases between. Germline V gives CDR1 SNHLY, CDR2 FYNNEI. The CDR3 is made up of 13 amino acids. CDR3 in amino acids: CASRSQVNTEAFF. CDR3 DNA sequence: TGTGCCAGCAGAAGTCAGGTAAACACTGAAGCTTTCTTT. The whole variable domain, remainder taken from reference TRBV2 and TRBJ1-1, is EPEVTQTPSHQVTQMGQEVILRCVPISNHLYFYWYRQILGQKVEFLVSFYNNEISEKSEIFDDQFSVERPDGSNFTLKIRSTKLEDSAMYFCASRSQVNTEAFFGQGTRLTVV.

V gene TRBV18 combines with J gene TRBJ2-5; D gene ambiguous. The CDR3 consists of 15 residues. Trimming removed 3 bases from V and 4 bases from J, with 15 bases in between. CDR1 and CDR2 (germline): KGHSH, LQKENI. Here the CDR3 reads CASSPQGTSRETQYF. DNA of the CDR3: TGTGCCAGCTCACCGCAAGGAACCAGTCGAGAGACCCAGTACTTC.

This clonotype was seen more than once but under ten times. The chain carries TRBV4-2 and TRBJ2-7; maybe TRBD2 (6 bases). This CDR3 is built from 15 residues. Germline lookup yields CDR1 LGHNA and CDR2 YNFKEQ. Trimming cost V 2 bases and J 3 bases, with 14 bases left between them. The CDR3 nucleotides are TGTGCCAGCAGCCAATCCGCGGGGAGTAACTACGAGCAGTACTTC. Amino acids: CASSQSAGSNYEQYF.

The chain joins TRBV20-1 to TRBJ1-2; TRBD1 is a possible D gene (6 bases). There are 13 residues in the CDR3. Between the trimmed V and J ends, which lost 6 bases and 10 bases, there was a span of 21 bases. CDR1 and CDR2 (germline): DFQATT, SNEGSKA (reference sequence). The DNA of the CDR3 is TGCAGTGCCCCCGTTAGAACAGGGCAAGACTACACCTTC. It encodes CSAPVRTGQDYTF.

This clonotype was detected ten times or more. This sequence joins TRBV12-3 or TRBV12-4 and TRBJ2-3; 11 nucleotides match TRBD2. The V segment lost 7 bases and the J segment 4 bases; nucleotides outside the gene matches: 7. This CDR3 comprises 15 residues. CDR3 amino acids: CASTTSGGNADTQYF. DNA of the CDR3: TGTGCCAGCACTACTAGCGGGGGAAACGCAGATACGCAGTATTTT.

The rearrangement uses TRBV6-5 and TRBJ2-3; TRBD1 matches at 10 bases. Germline CDR1 reads MNHEY; CDR2 reads SVGAGI. The CDR3 runs to 16 residues. Trimming cost V 2 bases and J 4 bases; bases outside gene matches: 6. The DNA for the CDR3 is TGTGCCAGCAGTTACGGTTCCGGACAGGGGGCAGATACGCAGTATTTT. It encodes CASSYGSGQGADTQYF.

This clonotype appeared a single time. The chain recombines TRBV12-3 or TRBV12-4 with TRBJ2-3; weak D call: TRBD1 (6 bases). The CDR3 has 14 amino acids. The V end was cut by 7 bases, the J end by 9 bases, with 20 bases between. CDR3 residues: CASTTVGPTGTQYF. The CDR3 DNA follows: TGTGCCAGCACTACGGTAGGGCCAACAGGGACGCAGTATTTT.